Below, 30 T cell receptor beta chains from the same sample are listed, as sequenced in a study of shared clonotypes between healthy human individuals (dated by TCRdb to 2018 to 2021). The library came from the immunoSEQ multiplex PCR assay. This immuneACCESS table, as held by TCRdb, lists in-frame sequences with V and J called but not all clones. Of the missing ones, under half trace to an unresolved V gene in checked studies; the others have no known cause. Across this sample there are 850,000 to 1,200,000 clones, with approximately 68% seen only once. Approximately 1.5% of the sample comes from the top ten. The sample taken for sequencing was memory CD4+ T cells sorted from blood. According to the study, the label for this sample's cell subset or site signals: CD45RA-negative fraction. Receptors originate from a man between 18 and 35 years old in good health.

The chain joins TRBV11-2 to TRBJ2-2; D gene uncertain. The V gene lost 1 base and the J gene lost 6 bases, with 12 bases spanning the gap. CDR3 length: 15 amino acids. From germline, CDR1 is SGHAT and CDR2 FQNNGV. CDR3 protein: CASSLVLQVAGELFF. Written as DNA, the CDR3 is TGTGCCAGCAGCTTAGTCCTCCAGGTCGCCGGGGAGCTGTTTTTT.

The rearrangement uses TRBV7-9 and TRBJ2-5; tentative D call: TRBD1 (6 bases). The CDR3 has 15 amino acids. The V and J ends lost 1 base and 3 bases respectively, with 12 bases between them. Germline CDR1 SEHNR, CDR2 FQNEAQ (reference sequence). The CDR3 DNA reads TGTGCCAGCAGCTTAGTCCCCAGGGACAAAGAGACCCAGTACTTC. Translated, it gives CASSLVPRDKETQYF.

As for this clone: Distinct nucleotide sequences in the sample also encode this CDR3. The chain has TRBV28 and TRBJ1-3; maybe TRBD1 (5 bases). The length of the CDR3 is 14 residues. CDR1 and CDR2 (germline): MDHEN, SYDVKM. Trimming left V 6 bases short and J 4 bases short, with 13 bases between. CDR3 amino acids: CASSRGGSGNTIYF. In DNA, the CDR3 is TGTGCCAGCAGCCGGGGGGGGTCCGGAAACACCATATATTTT. The full variable domain, completed using reference TRBV28 and TRBJ1-3, is DVKVTQSSRYLVKRTGEKVFLECVQDMDHENMFWYRQDPGLGLRLIYFSYDVKMKEKGDIPEGYSVSREKKERFSLILESASTNQTSMYLCASSRGGSGNTIYFGEGSWLTVV.

The chain links TRBV11-2 to TRBJ2-7; D uncertain. V was shortened by 2 bases and J by 3 bases, with 14 bases between the two germline ends. In germline, CDR1 is SGHAT, CDR2 FQNNGV. CDR3 length equals 15 residues. CDR3 amino acids: CASSLQPSRDYEQYF. In DNA, the CDR3 is TGTGCCAGCAGCTTACAGCCATCTAGAGACTACGAGCAGTACTTC.

The genes are TRBV19 and TRBJ2-3; possibly TRBD2 for D (6 bases). V lost 10 bases to trimming and J lost 13 bases, with 15 bases between them. This CDR3 has 10 amino acids. Germline V gene data show CDR1 as LNHDA and CDR2 as SQIVND (reference sequence). The CDR3 DNA is TGTGCCACCGGGACTCCCATCGAGTATTTT. Translating it yields CATGTPIEYF.

The chain links TRBV7-8 to TRBJ1-5; D ambiguous. Germline V lookup: CDR1 SGHVS, CDR2 FQNEAQ. The CDR3 has 14 amino acids. The V end lost 3 bases, the J end lost 6 bases, and 12 bases lay between the germline ends. The CDR3 region is CASSFSGYGQPQHF. The DNA for the CDR3 is TGTGCCAGCAGCTTCTCGGGGTACGGTCAGCCCCAGCATTTT.

The chain joins TRBV7-9 to TRBJ2-6; D ambiguous. The CDR3 runs 13 residues. Germline V CDR1 and CDR2: SEHNR, FQNEAQ (reference sequence). Trimming pared 8 bases from V and 2 bases from J, leaving 7 bases between. As DNA, the CDR3 is TGTGCCAGCGGGATGGCTGGGGCCAACGTCCTGACTTTC. Encoded protein: CASGMAGANVLTF.

This clone was seen a few times. The chain recombines TRBV7-2 with TRBJ2-3, with no clear D. The germline gives CDR1 SGHTA, CDR2 FQGNSA. Trimming took off 0 bases at V and 0 bases at J, with 10 bases between the two ends. The CDR3 contains 16 residues. The DNA for the CDR3 is TGTGCCAGCAGCTTAGCCCAATCCCCTAGCACAGATACGCAGTATTTT. Encoded protein: CASSLAQSPSTDTQYF.

This sequence joins TRBV10-2 and TRBJ1-5, with D perhaps TRBD1 (5 bases). Germline CDR1 and CDR2: WSHSY and SAAADI. The V end lost 7 bases, the J end lost 0 bases, and 16 bases lay between the germline ends. The CDR3 has 16 residues. CDR3 bases: TGCGCCAGCAAAGACAACAGGATCCTTAGCAATCAGCCCCAGCATTTT. This gives the protein CASKDNRILSNQPQHF.

The chain has TRBV21-1 and TRBJ2-7. TRBV21-1 is listed as a pseudogene. The CDR3 runs to 13 residues. The CDR3 here is CASAIRDEGEQYF. DNA of the CDR3: TGTGCCAGCGCGATCCGGGACGAGGGGGAGCAGTACTTC.

Comment on this clone: The junction differs from germline at one of its ends, possibly a read error. V usage is TRBV7-7 and J usage is TRBJ2-1, with 9 bases identical to TRBD2. The CDR3 totals 17 residues. Looked up from germline, CDR1 is SSHAT and CDR2 is FNYEAQ (reference sequence). CDR3 nucleotides: TGTGCTAGCAGCTTATTTGGGCGGGAGGGGTCCTACAATGAGCAGTTCTTC. Translated, it gives CASSLFGREGSYNEQFF.

This sequence joins TRBV29-1 and TRBJ2-3, with TRBD2 matching 8 bases. CDR3 size: 14 residues. V shed 3 bases, J shed 5 bases, and the junction held 7 bases outside the gene matches. Looked up from germline, CDR1 is SQVTM and CDR2 is ANQGSEA. For the CDR3, the DNA is TGCAGCGTTGAGCCGGGGGGGCGTGGAGATACGCAGTATTTT. Protein: CSVEPGGRGDTQYF.

This clone was seen ten or more times. The rearrangement links TRBV19 to TRBJ2-3; D gene unclear. This CDR3 is 16 amino acids long. V lost 9 bases and J lost 1, with 20 bases in between. Germline V gene sequence: CDR1 LNHDA, CDR2 SQIVND (reference sequence). The CDR3 sequence: CASPSYFAECTDTQYF. In DNA form, the CDR3 reads TGTGCCAGCCCCTCGTACTTTGCGGAGTGCACAGATACGCAGTATTTT.

The chain links TRBV7-2 to TRBJ2-7, with 12 bases lining up with TRBD2. This CDR3 region has 16 residues. V trimming: 5 bases; J trimming: 0 bases; junction bases outside the gene matches: 5. The germline V gene encodes CDR1 SGHTA and CDR2 FQGNSA. The CDR3 DNA sequence: TGTGCCAGCAGCCCTAGCGGGAGGGTGAGCTCCTACGAGCAGTACTTC. This translates into CASSPSGRVSSYEQYF.

The J gene is TRBJ2-1, the V gene TRBV5-1; D perhaps matches TRBD1 (5 bases). The CDR3 is made up of 14 amino acids. Looked up from germline, CDR1 is SGHRS and CDR2 is YFSETQ. The V gene lost 6 bases and the J gene lost 0 bases, with 10 bases spanning the gap. CDR3 DNA sequence: TGCGCCAGCAAGGGGTTGGGCTCCTACAATGAGCAGTTCTTC. Translated: CASKGLGSYNEQFF.

The rearrangement uses TRBV6-4 and TRBJ2-5, with a possible D match to TRBD1 (6 bases). The CDR3 has 13 amino acids. The germline V gene encodes CDR1 MRHNA and CDR2 SNTAGT. The V and J ends lost 8 bases and 3 bases respectively, with 13 bases between them. DNA for the CDR3: TGTGCCAGCGCTGGACAGCTAAAAGAGACCCAGTACTTC. Translating it yields CASAGQLKETQYF.

The chain employs TRBV28 and TRBJ1-5; unclear D gene. Germline V lookup: CDR1 MDHEN, CDR2 SYDVKM. Trimming took 6 bases from V and 6 from J, leaving 15 bases between them. The CDR3 loop spans 14 amino acids. The CDR3 DNA reads as TGTGCCAGCAGGGGAGGTATTGGAGGTCAGCCCCAGCATTTT. Translation gives CASRGGIGGQPQHF.

The chain joins TRBV5-6 to TRBJ1-4; D uncertain. This CDR3 is built from 14 residues. The germline gives CDR1 SGHDT, CDR2 YYEEEE. V lost 2 bases, J lost 7 bases, and 12 bases lay in between. The CDR3 protein is CASSFYRTSEKLFF. CDR3 nucleotides: TGTGCCAGCAGCTTCTACCGAACGAGTGAAAAACTGTTTTTT.

The chain has TRBV7-3 and TRBJ2-3; 15 bases are shared with TRBD2. This CDR3 contains 18 residues. V trimming: 5 bases; J trimming: 1 base; junction bases outside the gene matches: 7. The V gene's germline CDR1 is SGHTA and CDR2 FQGTGA. The chain's CDR3 is CASSRRTSGGVGTDTQYF. Here the CDR3 DNA reads TGTGCCAGCAGCCGTCGGACTAGCGGGGGGGTCGGCACAGATACGCAGTATTTT.

The chain employs TRBV5-1 and TRBJ2-3; perhaps TRBD2 as D (5 bases). This CDR3 is built from 14 residues. Germline CDR1 and CDR2: SGHRS and YFSETQ. V was pared by 0 bases and J by 4 bases, with 9 bases between. CDR3 sequence reads: CASSLEDWADTQYF. DNA for the CDR3: TGCGCCAGCAGCTTGGAGGACTGGGCAGATACGCAGTATTTT.

The chain combines TRBV2 with TRBJ1-2; TRBD1 aligns across 10 bases. The V segment lost 6 bases and the J segment 4 bases; nucleotides outside the gene matches: 2. This CDR3 region has 13 residues. Germline CDR1 reads SNHLY; CDR2 reads FYNNEI. Here the CDR3 reads CASSRTGGYGYTF. The CDR3 DNA sequence: TGTGCCAGCAGCAGGACAGGGGGCTATGGCTACACCTTC.

The chain links TRBV14 to TRBJ1-2, with D hard to call. V was pared by 4 bases and J by 6 bases, with 12 bases between. The CDR3 has 13 residues. The germline gives CDR1 SGHDN, CDR2 FVKESK. The CDR3 sequence: CASSRQQGHGYTF. CDR3 DNA: TGTGCCAGCAGCCGTCAGCAAGGGCATGGCTACACCTTC.

The chain has TRBV28 and TRBJ2-6, with D maybe TRBD1 (6 bases). Germline V lookup: CDR1 MDHEN, CDR2 SYDVKM. V was trimmed by 6 bases and J by 4 bases, leaving 22 bases between them. The CDR3 runs to 18 residues. The CDR3 loop is CASSLLPTGPGGANVLTF. The CDR3 DNA is TGTGCCAGCAGCTTACTCCCCACAGGGCCGGGGGGGGCCAACGTCCTGACTTTC.

The chain carries TRBV11-2 and TRBJ2-1; D may be TRBD1 or TRBD2 (5 bases each). CDR1 is SGHAT and CDR2 is FQNNGV in the germline V gene. The CDR3 contains 15 residues. The germline V and J ends were trimmed by 5 bases and 0 bases, with 11 bases remaining between them. The CDR3 nucleotides read TGTGCCAGCAGCCGAGGGGCTAGCTCCTACAATGAGCAGTTCTTC. Translating it yields CASSRGASSYNEQFF.

Points on this clone: This CDR3 is also generated by other DNA sequences in the sample. CDR3 DNA: TGCGCCAGCAGCCAGGGACTAGCGGGCAGCACAGATACGCAGTATTTT. This translates into CASSQGLAGSTDTQYF. J is TRBJ2-3 and V is TRBV4-1; 12 bases are a match to TRBD2. The CDR3 totals 16 residues. Germline lookup yields CDR1 MGHRA and CDR2 YSYEKL. After removal of 3 bases from V and 0 bases from J, the junction contained 1 base not matched to a gene.

The chain carries TRBV7-9 and TRBJ1-1; D is uncertain. The CDR3 consists of 16 residues. Germline lookup yields CDR1 SEHNR and CDR2 FQNEAQ (reference sequence). Trimming shortened V by 7 bases and J by 2 bases, and 20 bases separated the two germline ends. The CDR3 nucleotides are TGTGCCAGCACGACAAGTACTGTGGGCCCCAACACTGAAGCTTTCTTT. Protein: CASTTSTVGPNTEAFF.

V usage is TRBV7-2 and J usage is TRBJ2-1, with a possible D match to TRBD2 (6 bases). CDR3 length equals 17 residues. The V gene lost 4 bases and the J gene lost 1 base, with 17 bases spanning the gap. Germline loops: CDR1 SGHTA, CDR2 FQGNSA. Here the CDR3 reads CASSSPPRELSYNEQFF. The CDR3 coding sequence is TGTGCCAGCAGCTCCCCGCCCCGGGAGTTGTCCTACAATGAGCAGTTCTTC.

The genes are TRBV20-1 and TRBJ1-4; no clear D gene. Trimming shortened V by 8 bases and J by 4 bases, and 8 bases separated the two germline ends. CDR3 length: 11 residues. In germline, CDR1 is DFQATT, CDR2 SNEGSKA (reference sequence). This CDR3 is CSSRINEKLFF. CDR3 coding DNA: TGCAGTTCCCGGATTAATGAAAAACTGTTTTTT.

The chain is built from TRBV18 and TRBJ2-7, with 7 bases matching TRBD2. Germline values: CDR1 KGHSH, CDR2 LQKENI. The CDR3 consists of 14 residues. V lost 5 bases, J lost 4 bases, and 8 bases stayed unmatched. The CDR3 DNA is TGTGCCAGCTCATCTGGGGAGGGCCGGTACGAGCAGTACTTC. Amino acid sequence: CASSSGEGRYEQYF.

The CDR3 DNA sequence: TGTGCCAGCAGCTTGGGACAGGGTTTCACCGGGGAGCTGTTTTTT. It yields the protein CASSLGQGFTGELFF. The chain uses TRBV7-3 and TRBJ2-2; 9 bases are shared with TRBD1. Per germline, CDR1 SGHTA and CDR2 FQGTGA. Germline trimming cut 3 bases from V and 4 bases from J; bases unmatched to any gene: 3. The CDR3 consists of 15 residues. The full variable domain, rest sourced from reference TRBV7-3 and TRBJ2-2, is GAGVSQTPSNKVTEKGKYVELRCDPISGHTALYWYRQSLGQGPEFLIYFQGTGAADDSGLPNDRFFAVRPEGSVSTLKIQRTERGDSAVYLCASSLGQGFTGELFFGEGSRLTVL.